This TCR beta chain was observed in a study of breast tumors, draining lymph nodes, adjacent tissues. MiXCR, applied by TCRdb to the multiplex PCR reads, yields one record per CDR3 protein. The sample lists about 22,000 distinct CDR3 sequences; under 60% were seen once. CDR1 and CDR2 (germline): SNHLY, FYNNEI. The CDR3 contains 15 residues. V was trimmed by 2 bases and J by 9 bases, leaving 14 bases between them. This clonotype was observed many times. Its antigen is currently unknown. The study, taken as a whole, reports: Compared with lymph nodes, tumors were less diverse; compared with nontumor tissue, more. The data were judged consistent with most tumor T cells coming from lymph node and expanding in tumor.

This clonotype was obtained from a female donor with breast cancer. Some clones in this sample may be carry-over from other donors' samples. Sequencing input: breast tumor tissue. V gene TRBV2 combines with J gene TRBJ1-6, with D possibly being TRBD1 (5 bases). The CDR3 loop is CASSERGATSSPLHF. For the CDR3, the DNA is TGTGCCAGCAGTGAAAGAGGGGCTACGAGTTCACCCCTCCACTTT. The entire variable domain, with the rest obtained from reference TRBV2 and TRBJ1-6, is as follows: EPEVTQTPSHQVTQMGQEVILRCVPISNHLYFYWYRQILGQKVEFLVSFYNNEISEKSEIFDDQFSVERPDGSNFTLKIRSTKLEDSAMYFCASSERGATSSPLHFGNGTRLTVT.